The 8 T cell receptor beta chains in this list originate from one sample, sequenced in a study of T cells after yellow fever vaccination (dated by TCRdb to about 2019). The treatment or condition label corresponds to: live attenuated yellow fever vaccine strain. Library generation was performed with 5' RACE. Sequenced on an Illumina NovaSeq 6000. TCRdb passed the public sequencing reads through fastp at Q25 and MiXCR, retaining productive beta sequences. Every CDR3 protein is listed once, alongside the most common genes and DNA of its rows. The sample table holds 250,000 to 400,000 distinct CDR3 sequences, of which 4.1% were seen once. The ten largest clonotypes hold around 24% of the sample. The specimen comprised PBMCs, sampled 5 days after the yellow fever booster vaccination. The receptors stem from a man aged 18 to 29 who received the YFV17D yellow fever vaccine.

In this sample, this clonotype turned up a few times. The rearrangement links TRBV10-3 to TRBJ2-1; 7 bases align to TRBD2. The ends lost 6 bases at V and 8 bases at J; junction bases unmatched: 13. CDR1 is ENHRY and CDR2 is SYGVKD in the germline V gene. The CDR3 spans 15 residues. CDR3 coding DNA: TGTGCCATCAGGGCCGGATCCGGGGGGTTCGATGAGCAGTTCTTC. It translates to CAIRAGSGGFDEQFF.

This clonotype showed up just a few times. CDR3 coding DNA: TGCGCCAGCAGTCAATCGCTAAGGGGCCAAGAGACCCAGTACTTC. It yields the protein CASSQSLRGQETQYF. This chain links TRBV23-1 with TRBJ2-5; possible D gene TRBD1, 5 bases. TRBV23-1 is reported as an ORF; its role is uncertain. Trimming left V 0 bases short and J 1 base short, with 9 bases between. The CDR3 contains 15 residues.

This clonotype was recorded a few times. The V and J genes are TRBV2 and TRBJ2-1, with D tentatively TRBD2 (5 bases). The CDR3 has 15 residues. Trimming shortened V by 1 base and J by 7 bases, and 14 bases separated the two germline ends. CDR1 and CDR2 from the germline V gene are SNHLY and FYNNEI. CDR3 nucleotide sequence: TGTGCCAGCAGTGAAGAAGAATCGGGGAGTAATGAGCAGTTCTTC. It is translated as CASSEEESGSNEQFF. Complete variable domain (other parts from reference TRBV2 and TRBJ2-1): EPEVTQTPSHQVTQMGQEVILRCVPISNHLYFYWYRQILGQKVEFLVSFYNNEISEKSEIFDDQFSVERPDGSNFTLKIRSTKLEDSAMYFCASSEEESGSNEQFFGPGTRLTVL.

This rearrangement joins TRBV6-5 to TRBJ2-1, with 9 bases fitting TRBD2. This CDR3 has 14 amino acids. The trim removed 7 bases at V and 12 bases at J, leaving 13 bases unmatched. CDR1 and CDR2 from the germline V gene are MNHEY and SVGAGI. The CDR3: CASTPWGGGAGQFF. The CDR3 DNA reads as TGTGCCAGCACTCCGTGGGGCGGGGGGGCCGGGCAGTTCTTC.

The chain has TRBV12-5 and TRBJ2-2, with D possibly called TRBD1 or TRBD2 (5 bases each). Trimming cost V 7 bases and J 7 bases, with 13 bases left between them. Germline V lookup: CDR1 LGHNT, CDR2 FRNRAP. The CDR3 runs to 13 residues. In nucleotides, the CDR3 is TGTGCTAGTGACCGGGGCGCCGGCGGGGAGCTGTTTTTT. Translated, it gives CASDRGAGGELFF.

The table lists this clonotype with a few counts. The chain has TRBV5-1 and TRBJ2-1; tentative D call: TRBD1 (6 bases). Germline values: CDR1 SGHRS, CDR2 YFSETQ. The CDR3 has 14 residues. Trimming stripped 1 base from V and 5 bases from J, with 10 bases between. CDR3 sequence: CASSLRQADNEQFF. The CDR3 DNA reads TGCGCCAGCAGCTTGAGACAGGCCGACAATGAGCAGTTCTTC.

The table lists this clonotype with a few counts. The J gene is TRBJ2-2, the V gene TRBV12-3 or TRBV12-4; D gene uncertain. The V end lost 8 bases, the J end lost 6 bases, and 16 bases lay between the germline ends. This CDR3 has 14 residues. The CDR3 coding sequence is TGTGCCAGCGGTTACCTCCGGGTGGCCGGGGAGCTGTTTTTT. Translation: CASGYLRVAGELFF.

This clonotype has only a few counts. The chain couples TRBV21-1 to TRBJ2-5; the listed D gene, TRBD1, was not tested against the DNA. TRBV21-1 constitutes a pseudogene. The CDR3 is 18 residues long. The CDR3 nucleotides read TGTGCCACCCCTGGTGCGGCGGGGGTCGGGTCGGACCAAGAGACCCAGTACTTC. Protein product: CATPGAAGVGSDQETQYF.